One and the same sample provided the 24 T cell receptor beta chains below, sequenced in a study of T cell responses to AZD1222 COVID-19 vaccine. Produced via immunoSEQ multiplex PCR; TCRdb's table is partial and in-frame only. The table shows about 120,000 clones, with approximately 93% occurring only once. The material sequenced was peripheral blood, taken on day 0 of AZD1222 vaccination. The receptors originated from an adult in good health.

In its sample, this clone was seen a few times. The sample carries other DNA sequences with the same CDR3. The V gene is TRBV28, the J gene TRBJ2-1; maybe TRBD2 (5 bases). The CDR3 loop spans 13 amino acids. CDR1 MDHEN and CDR2 SYDVKM come from the germline V gene. With 3 bases removed from V and 3 bases from J, the gap between germline ends came to 6 bases. The CDR3 loop reads CASSLGSYNEQFF. CDR3 bases: TGTGCCAGCAGTTTGGGGAGCTACAATGAGCAGTTCTTC.

The rearrangement uses TRBV19 and TRBJ2-3; tentative D call: TRBD2 (6 bases). V lost 6 bases and J lost 4, with 14 bases in between. The CDR3 is 14 amino acids. Germline loops: CDR1 LNHDA, CDR2 SQIVND (reference sequence). The CDR3 DNA follows: TGTGCCAGTAGCAGTAGCGGCGGTCCAGATACGCAGTATTTT. Its translation is CASSSSGGPDTQYF.

The chain links TRBV5-1 to TRBJ2-2, with 9 bases matching TRBD1. In germline, CDR1 is SGHRS, CDR2 YFSETQ. V trimming: 8 bases; J trimming: 0 bases; junction bases outside the gene matches: 5. This CDR3 is built from 15 residues. For the CDR3, the DNA is TGCGCCAGATCTACAGGGGGCTCGAACACCGGGGAGCTGTTTTTT. This translates into CARSTGGSNTGELFF.

The chain uses TRBV9 and TRBJ2-1; D gene uncertain. V gave up 0 bases and J gave up 4 bases, with 8 bases separating them. Per the germline V gene, CDR1 is SGDLS and CDR2 is YYNGEE. This CDR3 comprises 14 residues. The CDR3 DNA follows: TGTGCCAGCAGCGTAGCTGGGGATTACAATGAGCAGTTCTTC. This gives the protein CASSVAGDYNEQFF.

The rearrangement joins TRBV6-5 to TRBJ2-1; 8 bases are a match to TRBD2. The CDR3 has 15 amino acids. The germline CDR1 and CDR2 sequences are MNHEY and SVGAGI. J lost 1 base, V lost 2 bases, and 1 base had no gene match. The CDR3 DNA follows: TGTGCCAGCAGTTACGGCGGGAGGTCCTACAATGAGCAGTTCTTC. Protein sequence: CASSYGGRSYNEQFF.

The chain joins TRBV18 to TRBJ2-7; D might be TRBD1 or TRBD2, each matching 5 bases. The CDR3 has 12 residues. The germline CDR1 and CDR2 sequences are KGHSH and LQKENI. V lost 2 bases and J lost 7, with 9 bases in between. The CDR3 DNA reads as TGTGCCAGCTCACCATCGGGGCGAGAGCAGTACTTC. Translation: CASSPSGREQYF. Variable domain in full (rest from reference TRBV18 and TRBJ2-7): NAGVMQNPRHLVRRRGQEARLRCSPMKGHSHVYWYRQLPEEGLKFMVYLQKENIIDESGMPKERFSAEFPKEGPSILRIQQVVRGDSAAYFCASSPSGREQYFGPGTRLTVT.

The J gene is TRBJ2-5, the V gene TRBV10-1; D uncertain. The CDR3 has 14 amino acids. Germline assignment: CDR1 WNHNN and CDR2 SYGVQD (reference sequence). Trimming removed 0 bases at V and 4 bases at J, with 9 bases between. This CDR3 is CASSESKNLETQYF. DNA of the CDR3: TGCGCCAGCAGTGAGTCGAAGAATTTAGAGACCCAGTACTTC.

This sequence joins TRBV5-1 and TRBJ2-1; 13 bases line up with TRBD2. The length of the CDR3 is 14 residues. The trim removed 3 bases at V and 7 bases at J, leaving 1 base unmatched. Germline assignment: CDR1 SGHRS and CDR2 YFSETQ. The CDR3 reads CASSWGLAGNEQFF. Written as DNA, the CDR3 is TGCGCCAGCAGCTGGGGACTAGCGGGGAATGAGCAGTTCTTC.

The chain couples TRBV9 to TRBJ1-4; no definite D call. Germline V lookup: CDR1 SGDLS, CDR2 YYNGEE. The CDR3 extends over 16 amino acids. V shed 4 bases and J shed 8 bases, with 21 bases lying between them. The CDR3 region has the DNA TGTGCCAGCAGCCAGATCCCCGGGGTCGGTGGGGAAAAACTGTTTTTT. Translation: CASSQIPGVGGEKLFF.

DNA for the CDR3: TGTGCCAGCAGCTTTTCAAGGGACACTGAAGCTTTCTTT. Encoded protein: CASSFSRDTEAFF. V is TRBV11-3 and J is TRBJ1-1; the D is unclear. The CDR3 totals 13 residues. Germline CDR1 reads SGHNT; CDR2 reads YENEEA. V lost 3 bases to trimming and J lost 3 bases, with 8 bases between them.

Here the CDR3 DNA reads TGTGCCAGCAGCCCGGAGAAGTTATATCAGCCCCAGCATTTT. Protein sequence: CASSPEKLYQPQHF. This chain links TRBV4-2 with TRBJ1-5, with no clear D. This CDR3 is built from 14 residues. V was shortened by 4 bases and J by 5 bases, with 12 bases between the two germline ends. CDR1 is LGHNA and CDR2 is YNFKEQ in the germline V gene.

This chain uses TRBV6-5 with TRBJ1-1, with 10 bases fitting TRBD1. The CDR3 covers 16 residues. Germline CDR1 MNHEY, CDR2 SVGAGI. The V gene end was trimmed by 3 bases and the J gene end by 6 bases; junction bases not matched to a gene: 10. DNA of the CDR3: TGTGCCAGCAGTTATGGACAGGGGGTCCGGTGGTCTGAAGCTTTCTTT. Translated, it gives CASSYGQGVRWSEAFF.

This sequence joins TRBV27 and TRBJ2-2, with D unresolved. Trimming cost V 3 bases and J 6 bases, with 5 bases left between them. Germline V lookup: CDR1 MNHEY, CDR2 SMNVEV (reference sequence). The CDR3 contains 12 residues. CDR3: CASSLMPGELFF. The CDR3 coding sequence is TGTGCCAGCAGTTTGATGCCCGGGGAGCTGTTTTTT.

The gene calls are TRBV7-9 and TRBJ1-5, with D unresolved. Trimming cost V 5 bases and J 1 base, with 3 bases left between them. The germline gives CDR1 SEHNR, CDR2 FQNEAQ (reference sequence). CDR3 size: 12 residues. CDR3 protein: CASSDSNQPQHF. Written as DNA, the CDR3 is TGTGCCAGCAGCGACAGCAATCAGCCCCAGCATTTT.

The chain couples TRBV7-9 to TRBJ1-6; 7 bases fit TRBD1. CDR1 is SEHNR and CDR2 is FQNEAQ in the germline V gene (reference sequence). The CDR3 loop spans 16 amino acids. Losses at the gene ends were 5 bases for V and 7 bases for J; bases not matched to a gene: 11. The CDR3 DNA sequence: TGTGCCAGCAGCCCGCTGGCACAGGGGAACAATTCACCCCTCCACTTT. This translates into CASSPLAQGNNSPLHF.

This clone was seen a single time. The chain combines TRBV6-5 with TRBJ2-4; 10 bases fit TRBD1. The germline CDR1 and CDR2 sequences are MNHEY and SVGAGI. The CDR3 is made up of 15 amino acids. Trimming cost V 8 bases and J 2 bases; bases outside gene matches: 6. CDR3 bases: TGTGCCAGCCAAAGACAGGGGGCCACCAAAAACATTCAGTACTTC. It encodes CASQRQGATKNIQYF.

The chain links TRBV7-3 to TRBJ2-3, with a tentative D call TRBD2 (6 bases). CDR3 length equals 15 residues. Germline V gene lookup returns CDR1 SGHTA and CDR2 FQGTGA. Between the trimmed V and J ends, which lost 2 bases and 0 bases, there was a span of 9 bases. CDR3 in amino acids: CASSLSSASTDTQYF. The DNA of the CDR3 is TGTGCCAGCAGCTTATCTAGCGCCAGCACAGATACGCAGTATTTT. The complete variable domain, with remaining parts taken from reference TRBV7-3 and TRBJ2-3, reads GAGVSQTPSNKVTEKGKYVELRCDPISGHTALYWYRQSLGQGPEFLIYFQGTGAADDSGLPNDRFFAVRPEGSVSTLKIQRTERGDSAVYLCASSLSSASTDTQYFGPGTRLTVL.

This rearrangement joins TRBV5-1 to TRBJ2-7; either TRBD1 or TRBD2 may fit D (5 bases each). This CDR3 contains 13 residues. Germline values: CDR1 SGHRS, CDR2 YFSETQ. Trimming left V 0 bases short and J 7 bases short, with 11 bases between. The CDR3 DNA reads as TGCGCCAGCAGCTTGGGGGGCACGGGAGAGCAGTACTTC. Amino acids: CASSLGGTGEQYF.

The genes are TRBV6-6 and TRBJ1-1, with unresolved D. The V gene's germline CDR1 is MNHNY and CDR2 SVGAGI (reference sequence). Trimming cost V 2 bases and J 8 bases, with 12 bases left between them. The CDR3 runs to 13 residues. CDR3 DNA: TGTGCCAGCAGTTACCAGCCTCCCACCGAAGCTTTCTTT. Translated, it gives CASSYQPPTEAFF.

This clone was found once. V and J are TRBV5-5 and TRBJ1-6, with 7 nucleotides matching TRBD1. This CDR3 has 16 residues. V trimming: 5 bases; J trimming: 5 bases; junction bases outside the gene matches: 10. Germline CDR1 SGHKS, CDR2 YYEKEE (reference sequence). DNA for the CDR3: TGTGCCAGCAGTCACGCCGGGACAGTAGATAATTCACCCCTCCACTTT. Translation gives CASSHAGTVDNSPLHF.

V and J are TRBV6-5 and TRBJ2-7; D call uncertain. Germline V lookup: CDR1 MNHEY, CDR2 SVGAGI. Between the trimmed V and J ends, which lost 8 bases and 4 bases, there was a span of 9 bases. The CDR3 covers 11 residues. The DNA for the CDR3 is TGTGCCAGCCATAACCGTTACGAGCAGTACTTC. It yields the protein CASHNRYEQYF.

This clone showed up just once. V gene TRBV4-2 combines with J gene TRBJ2-3; D might be TRBD2 (6 bases). The CDR3 covers 15 residues. CDR1 and CDR2 from the germline V gene are LGHNA and YNFKEQ. Trimming stripped 1 base from V and 0 bases from J, with 8 bases between. The chain's CDR3 is CASSQGGDSTDTQYF. The CDR3 DNA sequence: TGTGCCAGCAGCCAAGGGGGGGATAGCACAGATACGCAGTATTTT.

Comments on this clone: Additional DNA sequences in this sample encode the identical CDR3. The chain couples TRBV5-1 to TRBJ2-7; no reliable D call. This CDR3 region has 14 residues. From germline, CDR1 is SGHRS and CDR2 YFSETQ. V gave up 0 bases and J gave up 2 bases, with 9 bases separating them. The chain's CDR3 is CASSLDVGPYEQYF. The CDR3 coding sequence is TGCGCCAGCAGCTTGGACGTGGGTCCCTACGAGCAGTACTTC.

This chain uses TRBV5-4 with TRBJ1-6, with 8 bases lining up with TRBD1. With 0 bases clipped from V and 3 bases from J, the junction kept 8 bases outside the gene matches. Germline CDR1 SGHNT, CDR2 YYREEE (reference sequence). The CDR3 sequence is 18 residues long. The CDR3 nucleotides read TGTGCCAGCAGCTTGGTGCAGGGGGCCCCTATCTATAATTCACCCCTCCACTTT. It is translated as CASSLVQGAPIYNSPLHF.